This TCR beta chain comes out of a study of blood T cell repertoires in COVID-19 (dated by TCRdb to about 2020). As for the study more broadly: Samples from collaborators originated in the United States, Italy and Spain and spanned both the acute and convalescent phases of COVID-19. The repertoires were released in a freely available public database meant as a resource for research on the immune response to SARS-CoV-2. Deeply sampled blood TCRbeta repertoires from subjects exposed to, actively infected with, or recovered from COVID-19 were included in the dataset. Sample metadata almost always included a de-identified subject ID, COVID-19 status, age in years and sex. Samples were obtained from the ongoing ImmuneRACE study (first 160 participants) and from 950 to 1,500 subjects provided by 6 global collaborators. HLA class I and class II types, where available, came from metadata supplied by the sample provider rather than from assay-based typing. The material from the prospective study consisted of cDNA or gDNA derived from T cells, B-cell-depleted T cells, or PBMCs. Beyond this particular receptor, the publication reports: How much clinical and demographic metadata was included differed by source and by participant, and the metadata was provided uncurated.

This clone has only a few counts. The clone's antigen remains unknown. No base-level quality is on record; no much larger clone is a single base apart. TCRbeta CDR3 regions were amplified from genomic DNA by means of the immunoSEQ Assay, a bias-controlled multiplex PCR. The published analysis was carried out like this. Within the assay, amplification of reference gene primers was used to estimate how many nucleated cells each sample contained. Sequence reads were collapsed and filtered to measure the absolute abundance of every unique TCRbeta CDR3 rearrangement. For each sample, productive Simpson clonality was calculated as the square root of Simpson's diversity index over productive rearrangements. In TCRdb, the immuneACCESS table is reduced to in-frame sequences with V and J assigned. These tables do not hold every clone; where another copy was compared, an unresolved V gene accounts for under half, and the others remain unexplained. V and J calls and clone size are as listed in that table; D and trimming were resolved from the DNA. A total of roughly 280,000 clones appear in this sample, 85% to 90% of them only once. The top ten constitute roughly 12% of the sample.

At one collaborating source in Seattle, patients were enrolled during active infection and were followed longitudinally through the course of disease. Each collaborating institution followed its own protocols to collect whole blood in K2EDTA tubes. Collaborator samples were shipped for TCRbeta analysis as frozen whole blood, isolated PBMCs, or DNA extracted from either sample type. Per the germline V gene, KGHSH is the CDR1 and LQKENI is the CDR2. The CDR3 contains 13 residues, cysteine and phenylalanine counted. Only the CDR3 part of the read is kept: 39 bases, read in frame from the first base. Trimming leaves V shorter by 4 bases and J shorter by 6 bases, with the junction holding 4 bases beyond the gene matches.

The rearrangement combines TRBV18 with TRBJ1-2; TRBD1 agrees with 8 junctional bases. The source material was peripheral blood. The TCR originated in a woman younger than 45 with COVID-19, enrolled during active disease. DNA sequence: TGTGCCAGCTCACTACAGACAGGGGATGGCTACACCTTC. It codes for CASSLQTGDGYTF.